This T cell receptor (beta chain) appears in the sequencing data of a study of cytomegalovirus exposure and HLA in healthy donors. 60 Vbeta and 13 Jbeta primers were used in PCR. Only in-frame clones appear in the TCRdb table, and some are missing; sequencing was by immunoSEQ multiplex PCR. The table lists 170,000 or so clones, about four fifths of them singletons, with 6% to 7.5% in the top ten. Donors showed nominal health when sampled, although they likely had unrecorded immune exposures. This CDR3 has 14 residues. Trimming pared 6 bases from V and 3 bases from J, leaving 13 bases between. Germline-derived CDR1 and CDR2 are ENHRY and SYGVKD.

Source material: PBMCs. The sequence came from a man aged 25 to 40 in good health and CMV-seropositive. The chain recombines TRBV10-3 with TRBJ2-3; possible D gene TRBD2, 5 bases. The CDR3 spells CAIREGLTTDTQYF. In nucleotides, the CDR3 is TGTGCCATCAGGGAAGGACTCACAACAGATACGCAGTATTTT.